This T cell receptor (beta chain) was found in a study of OX40 agonist ivuxolimab in advanced cancers. The CDR3 covers 14 residues. Germline assignment: CDR1 SGHVS and CDR2 FQNEAQ. Between the trimmed V and J ends, which lost 1 base and 1 base, there was a span of 7 bases. Clones were sequenced by immunoSEQ multiplex PCR, and TCRdb holds only the in-frame ones, with some missing. The sample has around 72,000 clones; 86% are singletons. This sequence joins TRBV7-8 and TRBJ1-1, with no clear D. This sequence was found in an adult with an advanced solid tumor such as melanoma, head and neck, liver or kidney cancer. Sample: CD4+ or CD8+ T cells sorted from blood, taken in a trial of the OX40 agonist ivuxolimab. The CDR3: CASSLEGGNTEAFF. The CDR3 DNA is TGTGCCAGCAGCTTAGAGGGAGGGAACACTGAAGCTTTCTTT.